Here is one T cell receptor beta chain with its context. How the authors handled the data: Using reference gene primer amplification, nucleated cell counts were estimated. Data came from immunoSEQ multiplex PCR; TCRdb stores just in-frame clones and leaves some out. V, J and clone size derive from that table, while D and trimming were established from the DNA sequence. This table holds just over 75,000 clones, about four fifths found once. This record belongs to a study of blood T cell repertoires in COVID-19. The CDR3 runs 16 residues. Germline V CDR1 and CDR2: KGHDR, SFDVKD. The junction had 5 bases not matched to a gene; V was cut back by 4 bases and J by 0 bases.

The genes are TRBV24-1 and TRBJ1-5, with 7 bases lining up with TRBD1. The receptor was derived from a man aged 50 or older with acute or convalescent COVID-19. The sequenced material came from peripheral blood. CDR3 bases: TGTGCCACCAGTGAGACCGGGACAGATAGCAATCAGCCCCAGCATTTT. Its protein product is CATSETGTDSNQPQHF.